This T cell receptor beta chain was obtained from a study of OX40 agonist ivuxolimab in advanced cancers. Study results and caveats: On average, a greater number of expanded clones characterised CD8+ T cells relative to CD4+. The CD4+ and CD8+ T cells in the blood had expanded clonally by week 6 at 0.1 to 3.0 mg/kg.

On this clone itself: The target antigen is unknown.

Germline loops: CDR1 SGDLS, CDR2 YYNGEE. Trimming cost V 0 bases and J 2 bases, with 6 bases left between them. The CDR3 is made up of 14 amino acids. Assay: immunoSEQ multiplex PCR; the TCRdb copy retains only in-frame clones and omits some. The sample contains roughly 40,000 clones, roughly 84% of which appear only once. Source: CD4+ or CD8+ T cells sorted from blood, taken in a trial of the OX40 agonist ivuxolimab. This receptor was obtained from an adult with an advanced solid tumor such as melanoma, head and neck, liver or kidney cancer. The chain uses TRBV9 and TRBJ2-1; no clear D. The CDR3 loop reads CASSVESAYNEQFF. The DNA of the CDR3 is TGTGCCAGCAGCGTAGAGTCCGCCTACAATGAGCAGTTCTTC.